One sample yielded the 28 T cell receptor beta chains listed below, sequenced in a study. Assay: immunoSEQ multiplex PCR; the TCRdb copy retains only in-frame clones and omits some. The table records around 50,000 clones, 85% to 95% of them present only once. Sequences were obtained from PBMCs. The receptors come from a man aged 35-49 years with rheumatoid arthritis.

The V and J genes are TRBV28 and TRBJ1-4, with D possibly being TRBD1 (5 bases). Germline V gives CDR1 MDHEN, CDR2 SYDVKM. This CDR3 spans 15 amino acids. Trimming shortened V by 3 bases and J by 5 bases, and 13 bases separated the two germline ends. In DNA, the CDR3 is TGTGCCAGCAGTTTCTCGCAGGGTAGAAATGAAAAACTGTTTTTT. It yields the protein CASSFSQGRNEKLFF.

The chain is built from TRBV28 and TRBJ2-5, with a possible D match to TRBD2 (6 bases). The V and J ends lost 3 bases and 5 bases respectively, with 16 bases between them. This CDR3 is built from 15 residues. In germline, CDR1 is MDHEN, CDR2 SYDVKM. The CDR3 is CASSFLAEGLETQYF. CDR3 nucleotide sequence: TGTGCCAGCAGTTTCCTGGCAGAGGGACTTGAGACCCAGTACTTC.

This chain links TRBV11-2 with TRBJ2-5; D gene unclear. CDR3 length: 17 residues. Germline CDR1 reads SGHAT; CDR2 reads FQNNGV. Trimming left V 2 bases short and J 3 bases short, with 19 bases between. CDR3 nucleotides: TGTGCCAGCAGCTTATTGTTACGAATGACCTCTGAAGAGACCCAGTACTTC. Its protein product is CASSLLLRMTSEETQYF.

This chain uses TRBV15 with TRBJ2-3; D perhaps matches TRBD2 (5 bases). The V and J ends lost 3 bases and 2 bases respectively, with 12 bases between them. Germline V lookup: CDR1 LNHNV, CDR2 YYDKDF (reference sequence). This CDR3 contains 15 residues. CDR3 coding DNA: TGTGCCACCAGCAGGGCGGGCCGGAACACAGATACGCAGTATTTT. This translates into CATSRAGRNTDTQYF.

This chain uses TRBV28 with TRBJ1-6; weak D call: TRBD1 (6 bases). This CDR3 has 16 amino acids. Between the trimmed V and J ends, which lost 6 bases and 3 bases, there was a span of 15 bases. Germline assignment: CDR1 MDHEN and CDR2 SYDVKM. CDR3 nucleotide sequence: TGTGCCAGCAGGGGGGGCAGGGAGGGCTATAATTCACCCCTCCACTTT. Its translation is CASRGGREGYNSPLHF. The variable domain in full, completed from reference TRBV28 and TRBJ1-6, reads DVKVTQSSRYLVKRTGEKVFLECVQDMDHENMFWYRQDPGLGLRLIYFSYDVKMKEKGDIPEGYSVSREKKERFSLILESASTNQTSMYLCASRGGREGYNSPLHFGNGTRLTVT.

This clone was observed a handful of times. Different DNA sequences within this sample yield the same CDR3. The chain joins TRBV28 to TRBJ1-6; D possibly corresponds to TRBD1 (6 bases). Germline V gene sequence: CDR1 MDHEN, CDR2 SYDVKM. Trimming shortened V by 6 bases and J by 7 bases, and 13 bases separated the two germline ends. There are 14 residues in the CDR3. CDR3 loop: CASSRDILNSPLHF. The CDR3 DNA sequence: TGTGCCAGCAGCCGGGACATCTTGAATTCACCCCTCCACTTT.

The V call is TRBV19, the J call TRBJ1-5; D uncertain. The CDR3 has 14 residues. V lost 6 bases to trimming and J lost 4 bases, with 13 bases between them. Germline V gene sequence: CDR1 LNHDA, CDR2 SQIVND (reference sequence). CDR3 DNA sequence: TGTGCCAGTAGCATCGGGAGGGCAAATCAGCCCCAGCATTTT. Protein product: CASSIGRANQPQHF. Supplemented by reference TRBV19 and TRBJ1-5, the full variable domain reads DGGITQSPKYLFRKEGQNVTLSCEQNLNHDAMYWYRQDPGQGLRLIYYSQIVNDFQKGDIAEGYSVSREKKESFPLTVTSAQKNPTAFYLCASSIGRANQPQHFGDGTRLSIL.

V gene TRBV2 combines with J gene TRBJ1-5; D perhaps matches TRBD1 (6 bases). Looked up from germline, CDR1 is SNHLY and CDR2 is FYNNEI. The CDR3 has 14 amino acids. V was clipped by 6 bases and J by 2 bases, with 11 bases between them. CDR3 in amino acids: CASRSRQGNQPQHF. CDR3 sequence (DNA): TGTGCCAGCAGGTCGAGACAGGGCAATCAGCCCCAGCATTTT.

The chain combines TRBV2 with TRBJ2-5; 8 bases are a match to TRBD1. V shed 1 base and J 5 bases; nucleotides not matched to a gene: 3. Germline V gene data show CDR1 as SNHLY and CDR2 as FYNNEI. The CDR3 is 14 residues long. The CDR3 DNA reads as TGTGCCAGCAGTGAAGGCAGGGGGCAGGAGACCCAGTACTTC. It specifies CASSEGRGQETQYF.

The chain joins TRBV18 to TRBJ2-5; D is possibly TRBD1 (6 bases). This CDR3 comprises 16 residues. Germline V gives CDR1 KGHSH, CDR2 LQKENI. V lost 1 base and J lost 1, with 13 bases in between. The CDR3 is CASSPLSGAGQETQYF. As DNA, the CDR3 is TGTGCCAGCTCACCACTTTCAGGGGCTGGCCAAGAGACCCAGTACTTC.

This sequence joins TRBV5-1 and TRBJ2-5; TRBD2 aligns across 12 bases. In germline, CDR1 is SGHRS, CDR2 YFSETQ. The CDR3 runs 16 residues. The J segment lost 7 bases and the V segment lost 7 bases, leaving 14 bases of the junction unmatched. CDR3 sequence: CASSTASGRGPGTQYF. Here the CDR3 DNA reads TGCGCCAGCTCCACGGCTAGCGGGAGGGGCCCAGGGACCCAGTACTTC.

The CDR3 nucleotides read TGTGCCAGCAGCCTTCTAGCGGGAGGGGGAGGTCACGAGCAGTACTTC. Amino acid sequence: CASSLLAGGGGHEQYF. J is TRBJ2-7 and V is TRBV7-8; TRBD2 matches at 12 bases. The CDR3 runs 16 residues. Germline V gene lookup returns CDR1 SGHVS and CDR2 FQNEAQ. V lost 5 bases, J lost 5 bases, and 10 bases stayed unmatched. The full variable domain, in which reference TRBV7-8 and TRBJ2-7 provide the parts outside the CDR3, is GAGVSQSPRYKVAKRGQDVALRCDPISGHVSLFWYQQALGQGPEFLTYFQNEAQLDKSGLPSDRFFAERPEGSVSTLKIQRTQQEDSAVYLCASSLLAGGGGHEQYFGPGTRLTVT.

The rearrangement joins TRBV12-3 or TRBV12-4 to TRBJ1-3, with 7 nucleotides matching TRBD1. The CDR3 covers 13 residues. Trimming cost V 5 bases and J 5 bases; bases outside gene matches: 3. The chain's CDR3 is CASSPQGRNTIYF. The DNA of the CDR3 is TGTGCCAGCAGTCCACAGGGGAGAAACACCATATATTTT.

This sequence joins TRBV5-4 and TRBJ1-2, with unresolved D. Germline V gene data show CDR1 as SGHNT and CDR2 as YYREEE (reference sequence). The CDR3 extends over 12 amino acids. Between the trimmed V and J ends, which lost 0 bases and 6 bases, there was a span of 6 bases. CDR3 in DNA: TGTGCCAGCAGCTTGGTGCAGAATGGCTACACCTTC. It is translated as CASSLVQNGYTF.

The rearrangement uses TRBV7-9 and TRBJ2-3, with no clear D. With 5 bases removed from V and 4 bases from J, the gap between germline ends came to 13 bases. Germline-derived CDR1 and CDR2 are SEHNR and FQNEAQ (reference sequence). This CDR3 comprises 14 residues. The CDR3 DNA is TGTGCCAGCAGCATGGGCCCGAACCCAGATACGCAGTATTTT. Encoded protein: CASSMGPNPDTQYF.

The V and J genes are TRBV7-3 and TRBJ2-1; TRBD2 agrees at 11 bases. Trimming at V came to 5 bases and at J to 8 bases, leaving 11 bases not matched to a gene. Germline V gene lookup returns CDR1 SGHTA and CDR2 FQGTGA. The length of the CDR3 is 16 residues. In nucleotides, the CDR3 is TGTGCCAGCAGCAAGACTAGCGGGGAGGCGTGGGATGAGCAGTTCTTC. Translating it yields CASSKTSGEAWDEQFF.

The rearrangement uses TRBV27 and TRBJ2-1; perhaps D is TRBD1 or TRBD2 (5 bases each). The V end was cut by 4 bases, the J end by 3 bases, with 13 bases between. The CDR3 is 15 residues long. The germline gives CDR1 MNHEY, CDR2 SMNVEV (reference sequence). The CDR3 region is CASSSLGPHYNEQFF. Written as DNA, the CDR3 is TGTGCCAGCAGTTCCTTGGGACCACACTACAATGAGCAGTTCTTC.

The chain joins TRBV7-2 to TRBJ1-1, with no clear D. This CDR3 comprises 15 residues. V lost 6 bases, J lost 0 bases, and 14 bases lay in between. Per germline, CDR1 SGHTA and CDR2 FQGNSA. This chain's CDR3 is CASSLYGLLNTEAFF. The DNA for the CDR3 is TGTGCCAGCAGTCTTTATGGACTCCTGAACACTGAAGCTTTCTTT.

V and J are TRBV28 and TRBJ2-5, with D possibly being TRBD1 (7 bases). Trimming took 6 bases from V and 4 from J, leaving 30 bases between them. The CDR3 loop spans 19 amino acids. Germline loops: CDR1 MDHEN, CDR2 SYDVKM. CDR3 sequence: CASRDPGTRQGGIGETQYF. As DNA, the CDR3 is TGTGCCAGCAGGGACCCCGGGACGCGGCAGGGGGGAATAGGAGAGACCCAGTACTTC.

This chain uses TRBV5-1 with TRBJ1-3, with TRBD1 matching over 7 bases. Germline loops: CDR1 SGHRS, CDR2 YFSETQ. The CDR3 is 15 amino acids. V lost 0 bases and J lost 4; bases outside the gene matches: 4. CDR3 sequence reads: CASSLDRGAGNTIYF. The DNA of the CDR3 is TGCGCCAGCAGCTTGGACAGGGGAGCAGGAAACACCATATATTTT.

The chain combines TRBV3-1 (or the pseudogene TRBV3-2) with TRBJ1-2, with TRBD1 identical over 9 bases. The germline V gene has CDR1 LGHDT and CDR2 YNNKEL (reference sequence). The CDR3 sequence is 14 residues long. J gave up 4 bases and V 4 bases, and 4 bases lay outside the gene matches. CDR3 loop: CASSPGQGPYGYTF. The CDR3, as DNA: TGTGCCAGCAGCCCCGGACAGGGGCCCTATGGCTACACCTTC.

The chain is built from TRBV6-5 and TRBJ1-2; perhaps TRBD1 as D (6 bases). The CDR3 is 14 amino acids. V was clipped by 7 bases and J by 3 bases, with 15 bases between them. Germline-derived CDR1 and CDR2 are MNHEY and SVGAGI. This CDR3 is CASKRGRFDYGYTF. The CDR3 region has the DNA TGTGCCAGCAAACGGGGGCGCTTCGACTATGGCTACACCTTC.

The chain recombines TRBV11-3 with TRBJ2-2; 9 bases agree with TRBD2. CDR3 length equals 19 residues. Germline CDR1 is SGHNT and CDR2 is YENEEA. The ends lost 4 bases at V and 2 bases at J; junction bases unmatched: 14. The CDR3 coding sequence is TGTGCCAGCAGCTGGGGCCCTAGCGGGGCCGGCCTCAACACCGGGGAGCTGTTTTTT. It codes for CASSWGPSGAGLNTGELFF.

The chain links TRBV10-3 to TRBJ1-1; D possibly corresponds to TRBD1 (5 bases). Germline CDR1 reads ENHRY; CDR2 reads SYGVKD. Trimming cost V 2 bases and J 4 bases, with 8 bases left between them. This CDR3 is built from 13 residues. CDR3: CAISEAGITEAFF. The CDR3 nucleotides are TGTGCCATCAGTGAGGCAGGGATCACTGAAGCTTTCTTT.

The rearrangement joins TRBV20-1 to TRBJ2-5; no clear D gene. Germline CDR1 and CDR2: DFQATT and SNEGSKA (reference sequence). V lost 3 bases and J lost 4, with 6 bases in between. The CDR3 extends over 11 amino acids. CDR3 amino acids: CSARGGETQYF. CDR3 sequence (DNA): TGCAGTGCTAGGGGTGGAGAGACCCAGTACTTC.

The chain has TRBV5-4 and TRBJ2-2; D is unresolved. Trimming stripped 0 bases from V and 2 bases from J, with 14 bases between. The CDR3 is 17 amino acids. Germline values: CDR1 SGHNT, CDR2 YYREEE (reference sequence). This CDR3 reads CASSLDGPSFNTGELFF. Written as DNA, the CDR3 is TGTGCCAGCAGCTTGGATGGACCGAGCTTTAACACCGGGGAGCTGTTTTTT.

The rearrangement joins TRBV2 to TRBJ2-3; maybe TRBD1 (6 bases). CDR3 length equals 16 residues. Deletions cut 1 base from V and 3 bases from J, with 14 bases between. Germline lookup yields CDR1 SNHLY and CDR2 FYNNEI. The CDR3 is CASSEGIRGGTDTQYF. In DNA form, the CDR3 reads TGTGCCAGCAGTGAAGGGATCAGGGGTGGAACAGATACGCAGTATTTT.

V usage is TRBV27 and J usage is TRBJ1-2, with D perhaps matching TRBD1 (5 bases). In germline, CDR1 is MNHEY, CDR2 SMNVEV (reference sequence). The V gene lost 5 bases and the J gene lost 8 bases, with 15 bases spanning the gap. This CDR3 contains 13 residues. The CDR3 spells CASSPRGVGGYTF. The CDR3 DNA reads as TGTGCCAGCAGTCCTCGGGGGGTCGGCGGCTACACCTTC.